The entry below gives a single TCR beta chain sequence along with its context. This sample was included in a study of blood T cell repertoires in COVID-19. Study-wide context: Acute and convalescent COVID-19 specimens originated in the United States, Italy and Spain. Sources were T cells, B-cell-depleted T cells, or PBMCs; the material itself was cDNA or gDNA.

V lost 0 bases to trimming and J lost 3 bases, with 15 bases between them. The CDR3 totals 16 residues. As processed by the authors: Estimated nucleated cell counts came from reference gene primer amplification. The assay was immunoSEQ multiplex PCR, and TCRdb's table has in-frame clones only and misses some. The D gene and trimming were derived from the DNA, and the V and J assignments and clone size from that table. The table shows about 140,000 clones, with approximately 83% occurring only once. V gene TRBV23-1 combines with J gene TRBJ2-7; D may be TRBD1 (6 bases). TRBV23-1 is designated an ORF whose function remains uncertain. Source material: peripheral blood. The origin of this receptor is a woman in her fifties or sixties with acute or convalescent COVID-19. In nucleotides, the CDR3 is TGCGCCAGCAGTCAATCAACAGGGCCAAGGTTCTACGAGCAGTACTTC. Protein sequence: CASSQSTGPRFYEQYF.